These T cell receptor beta chains were read from a single sample in a study of T cells in Graves' hyperthyroidism and ophthalmopathy. TCRdb itself ran the multiplex PCR reads through MiXCR, one entry per CDR3 protein. Of a few hundred thousand distinct CDR3 sequences in the sample, about 18% were seen once. Sequences were obtained from blood. Receptor source: a woman aged 18-35 years with Graves' hyperthyroidism. Both conserved end residues are part of each CDR3. Fields, in order: J gene, V gene, D gene, clone size, CDR3 protein, CDR3 DNA. D genes are given only for firm matches. Where a row states a size, it is once, few, many or the class of an expanded clone; other rows omit it.

TRBJ1-2,TRBV6-1,-,many,CASSPRQAGYGYTF,TGTGCCAGCAGCCCGCGCCAAGCGGGGTATGGCTACACCTTC
TRBJ2-5,TRBV13,-,many,CASSLGQGGQETQYF,TGTGCCAGCAGCTTAGGCCAGGGGGGACAAGAGACCCAGTACTTC
TRBJ1-6,TRBV4-1,-,-,CASSHRHLRDNSPLHF,TGCGCCAGCAGCCATCGCCATCTCAGGGATAATTCACCCCTCCACTTT
TRBJ1-1,TRBV13,-,many,CASSGQRRGQGAEAFF,TGTGCCAGCAGCGGGCAACGGCGGGGACAAGGCGCTGAAGCTTTCTTT
TRBJ2-4,TRBV5-8,-,few,CASSLEITLKNIQYF,TGTGCCAGCAGCTTGGAAATCACCTTAAAAAACATTCAGTACTTC
TRBJ1-2,TRBV4-1,-,few,CASSQDSAPHRRGYTF,TGCGCCAGCAGCCAAGATTCGGCTCCTCACCGCCGTGGCTACACCTTC
TRBJ1-2,TRBV7-2,-,many,CASSFTRDSTETF,TGTGCCAGCAGCTTTACCCGGGACTCAACGGAGACCTTC
TRBJ2-2,TRBV6-2/TRBV6-3,-,many,CASSRQGSHTGELFF,TGTGCCAGCAGTCGCCAGGGGTCCCACACCGGGGAGCTGTTTTTT
TRBJ2-5,TRBV6-1,TRBD2,many,CASSRTSGGSGTQYF,TGTGCCAGCAGTAGGACTAGCGGGGGCTCCGGGACCCAGTACTTC
TRBJ2-5,TRBV4-1,-,few,CASSHLLALQETQYF,TGCGCCAGCAGCCACTTACTAGCCCTACAAGAGACCCAGTACTTC
TRBJ2-5,TRBV11-2,TRBD2,many,CASSLGRTSGDRETQYF,TGTGCCAGCAGCTTAGGCAGGACTAGCGGGGATAGAGAGACCCAGTACTTC
TRBJ1-1,TRBV20-1,-,many,CSARRHPKENTEAFF,TGCAGTGCTAGACGACACCCGAAAGAGAACACTGAAGCTTTCTTT
TRBJ1-2,TRBV4-1,-,many,CASRGAGILEF,TGCGCCAGCAGGGGGGCCGGGATCCTCGAGTTC
TRBJ2-7,TRBV20-1,TRBD2,many,CSARSPHFRGGLLEQYF,TGCAGTGCTAGATCCCCTCACTTTCGGGGGGGTCTGCTGGAGCAGTACTTC
TRBJ2-5,TRBV15,-,many,CATSRPTGGPETQYF,TGTGCCACCAGCAGACCCACCGGCGGACCGGAGACCCAGTACTTC
TRBJ1-1,TRBV30,-,many,CAGKGVGRHTEAFF,TGTGCCGGAAAAGGGGTGGGCCGGCACACTGAAGCTTTCTTT
TRBJ1-2,TRBV24-1,-,many,CATSDERKRGDGYTF,TGTGCCACCAGTGACGAGCGAAAGAGAGGCGATGGCTACACCTTC
TRBJ1-4,TRBV5-1,-,-,CASSPQGSLGEKLFF,TGCGCCAGCAGCCCACAGGGTTCTCTGGGGGAAAAACTGTTTTTT
TRBJ2-2,TRBV11-1,TRBD2,-,CASSLSSGGYTGELFF,TGTGCCAGCAGCTTGTCAAGCGGGGGGTACACCGGGGAGCTGTTTTTT
TRBJ2-5,TRBV9,-,-,CASSGKVAASAETQYF,TGTGCCAGCAGCGGAAAGGTAGCGGCATCGGCGGAGACCCAGTACTTC
TRBJ1-5,TRBV20-1,TRBD1,many,CSAPRTGGNQPQHF,TGCAGTGCTCCGCGGACAGGGGGCAATCAGCCCCAGCATTTT
TRBJ2-7,TRBV2,-,many,CASRRRRPSYEQYF,TGTGCCAGCAGGCGTCGGCGTCCCTCCTACGAGCAGTACTTC
TRBJ2-7,TRBV6-2/TRBV6-3,-,-,CASSDTVEGEQYF,TGTGCCAGCAGTGACACGGTCGAGGGGGAGCAGTACTTC